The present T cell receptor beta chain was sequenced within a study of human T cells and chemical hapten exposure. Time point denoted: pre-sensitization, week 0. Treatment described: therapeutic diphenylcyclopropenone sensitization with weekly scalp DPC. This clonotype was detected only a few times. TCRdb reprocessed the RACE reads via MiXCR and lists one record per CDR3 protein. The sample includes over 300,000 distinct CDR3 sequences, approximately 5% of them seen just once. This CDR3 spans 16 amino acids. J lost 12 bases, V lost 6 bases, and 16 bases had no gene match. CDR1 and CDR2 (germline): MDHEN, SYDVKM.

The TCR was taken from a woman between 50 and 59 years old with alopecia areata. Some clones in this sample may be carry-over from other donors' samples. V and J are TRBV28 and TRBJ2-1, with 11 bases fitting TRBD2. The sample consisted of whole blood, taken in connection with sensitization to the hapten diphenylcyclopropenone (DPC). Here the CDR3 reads CASRPQGLAVQRGQFF. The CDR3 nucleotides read TGTGCCAGCAGACCCCAGGGACTAGCGGTCCAGCGGGGGCAGTTCTTC.